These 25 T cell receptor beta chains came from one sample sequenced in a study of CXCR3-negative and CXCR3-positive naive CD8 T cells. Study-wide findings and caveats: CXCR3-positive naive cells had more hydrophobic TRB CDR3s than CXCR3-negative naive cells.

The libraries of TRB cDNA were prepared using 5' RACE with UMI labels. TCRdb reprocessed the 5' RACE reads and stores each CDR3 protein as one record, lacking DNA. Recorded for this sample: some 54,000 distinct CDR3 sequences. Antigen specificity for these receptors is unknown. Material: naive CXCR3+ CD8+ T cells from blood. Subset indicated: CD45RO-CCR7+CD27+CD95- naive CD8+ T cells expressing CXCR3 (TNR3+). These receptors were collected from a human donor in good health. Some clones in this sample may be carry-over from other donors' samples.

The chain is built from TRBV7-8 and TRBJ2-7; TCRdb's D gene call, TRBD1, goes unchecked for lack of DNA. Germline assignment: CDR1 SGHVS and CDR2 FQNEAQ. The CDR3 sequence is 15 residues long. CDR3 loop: CASSDLGTGYYEQYF.

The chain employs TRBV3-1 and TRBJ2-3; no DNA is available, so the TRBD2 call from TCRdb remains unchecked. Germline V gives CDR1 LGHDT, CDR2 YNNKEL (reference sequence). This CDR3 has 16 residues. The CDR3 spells CASSQEAGGGTDTQYF.

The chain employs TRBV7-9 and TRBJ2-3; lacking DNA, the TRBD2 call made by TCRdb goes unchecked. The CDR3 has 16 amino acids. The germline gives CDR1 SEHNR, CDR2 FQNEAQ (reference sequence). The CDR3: CASTPLAGGSTDTQYF. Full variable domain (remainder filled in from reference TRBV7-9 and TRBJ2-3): DTGVSQNPRHKITKRGQNVTFRCDPISEHNRLYWYRQTLGQGPEFLTYFQNEAQLEKSRLLSDRFSAERPKGSFSTLEIQRTEQGDSAMYLCASTPLAGGSTDTQYFGPGTRLTVL.

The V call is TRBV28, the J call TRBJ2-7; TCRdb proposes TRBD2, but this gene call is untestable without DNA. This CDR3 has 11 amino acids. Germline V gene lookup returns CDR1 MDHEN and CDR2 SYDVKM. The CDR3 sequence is CASSYTREQYF. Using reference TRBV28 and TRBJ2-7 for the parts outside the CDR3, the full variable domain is DVKVTQSSRYLVKRTGEKVFLECVQDMDHENMFWYRQDPGLGLRLIYFSYDVKMKEKGDIPEGYSVSREKKERFSLILESASTNQTSMYLCASSYTREQYFGPGTRLTVT.

This chain's CDR3 is CASSQDVGGRSYEQYF. The chain is built from TRBV4-1 and TRBJ2-7; TCRdb calls TRBD1, which cannot be checked without DNA. The CDR3 totals 16 residues. The germline V gene encodes CDR1 MGHRA and CDR2 YSYEKL.

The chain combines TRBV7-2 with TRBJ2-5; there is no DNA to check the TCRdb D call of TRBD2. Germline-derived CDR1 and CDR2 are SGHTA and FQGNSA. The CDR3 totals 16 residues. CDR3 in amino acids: CASSFPRLAGWETQYF. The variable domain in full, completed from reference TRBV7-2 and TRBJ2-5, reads GAGVSQSPSNKVTEKGKDVELRCDPISGHTALYWYRQSLGQGLEFLIYFQGNSAPDKSGLPSDRFSAERTGGSVSTLTIQRTQQEDSAVYLCASSFPRLAGWETQYFGPGTRLLVL.

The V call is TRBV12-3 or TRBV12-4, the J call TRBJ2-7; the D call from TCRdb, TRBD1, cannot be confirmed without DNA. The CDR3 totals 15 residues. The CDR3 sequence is CASSGFPGIRYEQYF.

CDR3 in amino acids: CASSLAPQIAAYNEQFF. This chain connects TRBV11-2 to TRBJ2-1; checking the TCRdb D call of TRBD1 is not possible without DNA. Germline assignment: CDR1 SGHAT and CDR2 FQNNGV. CDR3 size: 17 residues.

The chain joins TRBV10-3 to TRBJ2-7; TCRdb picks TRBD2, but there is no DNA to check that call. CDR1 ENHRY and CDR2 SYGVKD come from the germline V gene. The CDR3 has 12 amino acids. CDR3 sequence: CAISGLASEQYF.

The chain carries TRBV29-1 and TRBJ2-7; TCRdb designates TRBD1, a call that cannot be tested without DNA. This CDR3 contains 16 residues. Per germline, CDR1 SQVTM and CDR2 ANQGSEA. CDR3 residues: CSVEETGTGKSYEQYF.

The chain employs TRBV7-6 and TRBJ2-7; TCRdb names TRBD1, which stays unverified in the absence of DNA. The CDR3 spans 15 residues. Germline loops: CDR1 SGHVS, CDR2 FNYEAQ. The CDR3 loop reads CASSLDWTATYEQYF.

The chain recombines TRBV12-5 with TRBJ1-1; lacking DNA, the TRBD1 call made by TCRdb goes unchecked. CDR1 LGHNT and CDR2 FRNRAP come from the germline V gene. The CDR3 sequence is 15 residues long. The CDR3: CASGMEGVMNTEAFF.

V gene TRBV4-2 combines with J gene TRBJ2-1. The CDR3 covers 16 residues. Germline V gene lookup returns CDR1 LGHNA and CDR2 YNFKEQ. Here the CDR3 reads CASSQYEREGLNEQFF.

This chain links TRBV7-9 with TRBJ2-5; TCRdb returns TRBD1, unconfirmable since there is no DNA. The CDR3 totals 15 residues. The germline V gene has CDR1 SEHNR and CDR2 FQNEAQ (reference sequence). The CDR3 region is CASSSNLRGMETQYF.

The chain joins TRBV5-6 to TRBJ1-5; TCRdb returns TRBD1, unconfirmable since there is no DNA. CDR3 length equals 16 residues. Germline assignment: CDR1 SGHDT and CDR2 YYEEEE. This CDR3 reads CASRDSDRGVNQPQHF.

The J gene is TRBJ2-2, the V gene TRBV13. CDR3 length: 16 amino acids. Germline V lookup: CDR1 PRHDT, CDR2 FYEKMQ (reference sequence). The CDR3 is CASSLGGSENTGELFF.

CDR3: CATKPGLAVSTDTQYF. The rearrangement links TRBV21-1 to TRBJ2-3; TCRdb returns TRBD2, unconfirmable since there is no DNA. TRBV21-1 is flagged as a pseudogene. CDR3 size: 16 residues.

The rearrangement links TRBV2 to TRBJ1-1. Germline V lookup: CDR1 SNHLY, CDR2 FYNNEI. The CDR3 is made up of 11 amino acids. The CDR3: CASVGQDEAFF.

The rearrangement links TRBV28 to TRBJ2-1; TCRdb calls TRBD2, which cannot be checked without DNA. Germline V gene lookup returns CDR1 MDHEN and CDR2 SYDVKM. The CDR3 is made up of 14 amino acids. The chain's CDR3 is CASSLLAGEDEQFF.

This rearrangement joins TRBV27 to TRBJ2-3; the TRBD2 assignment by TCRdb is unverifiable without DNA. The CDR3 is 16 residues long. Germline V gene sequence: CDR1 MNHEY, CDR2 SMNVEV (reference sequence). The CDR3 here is CASSSEAGDPTDTQYF.

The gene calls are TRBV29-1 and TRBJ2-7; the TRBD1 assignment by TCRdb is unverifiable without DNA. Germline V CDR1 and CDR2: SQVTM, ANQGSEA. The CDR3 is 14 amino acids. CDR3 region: CSVESRQGTYEQYF.

CDR3 in amino acids: CASSTSGGEYEQYF. V usage is TRBV9 and J usage is TRBJ2-7; absent DNA, TCRdb's TRBD2 call cannot be checked. Germline V lookup: CDR1 SGDLS, CDR2 YYNGEE. There are 14 residues in the CDR3.

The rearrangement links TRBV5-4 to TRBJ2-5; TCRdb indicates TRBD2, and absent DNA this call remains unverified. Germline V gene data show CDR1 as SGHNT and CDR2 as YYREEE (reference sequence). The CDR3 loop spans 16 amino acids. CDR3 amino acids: CASSLGPAGGQETQYF.

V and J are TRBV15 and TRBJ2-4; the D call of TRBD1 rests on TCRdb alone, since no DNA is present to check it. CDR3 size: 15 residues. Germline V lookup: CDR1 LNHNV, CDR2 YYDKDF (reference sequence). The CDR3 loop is CATSTPGSAKNIQYF.

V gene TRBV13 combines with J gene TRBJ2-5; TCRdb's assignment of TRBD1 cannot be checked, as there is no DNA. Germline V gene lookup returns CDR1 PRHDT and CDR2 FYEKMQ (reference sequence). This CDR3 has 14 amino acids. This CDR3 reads CASSHTGGEKTQYF.